These 29 T cell receptor beta chains were sequenced from one sample in a study of human T cells and chemical hapten exposure. As for time point: pre-sensitization, week 0. Treatment: therapeutic diphenylcyclopropenone sensitization with weekly scalp DPC. Whole blood, unfractionated, served as the material for total RNA extraction. Via MiXCR, TCRdb re-called the RACE reads, giving one row per CDR3 protein. The sample shows tens of thousands of distinct CDR3 sequences, 9.6% of them seen only once. The sample was whole blood, taken in connection with sensitization to the hapten diphenylcyclopropenone (DPC). These receptors were obtained from a woman aged 30 to 39 with alopecia areata. Some clones in this sample may be carry-over from other donors' samples.

The gene calls are TRBV20-1 and TRBJ1-5; D might be TRBD1 (5 bases). Trimming cost V 1 base and J 3 bases, with 7 bases left between them. Germline CDR1 is DFQATT and CDR2 is SNEGSKA (reference sequence). This CDR3 has 13 residues. The CDR3 bases are TGCAGTGCTAGAGTGGACACCAATCAGCCCCAGCATTTT. It specifies CSARVDTNQPQHF.

In its sample, this clonotype was seen a few times. This sequence joins TRBV3-1 and TRBJ1-1, with no clear D. From germline, CDR1 is LGHDT and CDR2 YNNKEL (reference sequence). The CDR3 contains 14 residues. Trimming stripped 0 bases from V and 0 bases from J, with 5 bases between. CDR3 DNA sequence: TGTGCCAGCAGCCAAGACGTAATGAACACTGAAGCTTTCTTT. Protein: CASSQDVMNTEAFF.

There are a few counts of this clonotype. The chain has TRBV4-3 and TRBJ2-3; unclear D gene. Trimming removed 0 bases from V and 0 bases from J, with 7 bases in between. Germline V gene data show CDR1 as LGHNA and CDR2 as YSLEER. The CDR3 has 15 amino acids. In DNA form, the CDR3 reads TGCGCCAGCAGCCAAGATACAGTTAGCACAGATACGCAGTATTTT. This encodes CASSQDTVSTDTQYF.

The chain carries TRBV12-3 or TRBV12-4 and TRBJ2-7; 8 bases align to TRBD1. Trimming took 5 bases from V and 4 from J; bases not matched to a gene: 7. The CDR3 is made up of 14 amino acids. CDR3 in DNA: TGTGCCAGCAGTCCTTACAGGGGGAATTACGAGCAGTACTTC. This encodes CASSPYRGNYEQYF.

This clonotype has a handful of counts. This sequence joins TRBV12-3 or TRBV12-4 and TRBJ2-5; D is ambiguous. The CDR3 extends over 13 amino acids. V lost 5 bases and J 1 base, leaving 8 bases between the germline ends. DNA of the CDR3: TGTGCCAGCAGTATCGGGCCCCAAGAGACCCAGTACTTC. Its protein product is CASSIGPQETQYF.

This clonotype was observed many times. The CDR3 DNA is TGCAGTGCTAGACCTCCCACAGGGACGAACACTGAAGCTTTCTTT. Protein: CSARPPTGTNTEAFF. This sequence joins TRBV20-1 and TRBJ1-1; a weak D match, TRBD1 (6 bases). Trimming shortened V by 2 bases and J by 1 base, and 14 bases separated the two germline ends. This CDR3 has 15 amino acids. Germline loops: CDR1 DFQATT, CDR2 SNEGSKA (reference sequence).

This clonotype was seen ten or more times. This rearrangement joins TRBV3-1 to TRBJ2-1; the D is unclear. CDR3 size: 11 residues. Trimming removed 1 base from V and 9 bases from J, with 4 bases in between. CDR1 is LGHDT and CDR2 is YNNKEL in the germline V gene (reference sequence). CDR3 sequence reads: CASSQVSEQFF. For the CDR3, the DNA is TGTGCCAGCAGCCAAGTGTCTGAGCAGTTCTTC.

The sample holds a few counts of this clonotype. V is TRBV29-1 and J is TRBJ1-2; D not certain. This CDR3 has 13 residues. The V gene lost 0 bases and the J gene lost 8 bases, with 13 bases spanning the gap. Germline V gene lookup returns CDR1 SQVTM and CDR2 ANQGSEA. This chain's CDR3 is CSVEDRQRLGYTF. The CDR3 DNA follows: TGCAGCGTTGAAGATCGTCAGCGTTTAGGCTACACCTTC.

V and J are TRBV5-4 and TRBJ2-5; tentative D call: TRBD2 (5 bases). The CDR3 consists of 13 residues. V shed 4 bases and J shed 6 bases, with 13 bases lying between them. From germline, CDR1 is SGHNT and CDR2 YYREEE (reference sequence). This CDR3 reads CASSRRELQTQYF. The CDR3 DNA sequence: TGTGCCAGCAGCCGAAGGGAGCTCCAGACCCAGTACTTC.

Ten or more counts support this clonotype. The V gene is TRBV7-2, the J gene TRBJ2-7; 8 bases line up with TRBD1. The CDR3 totals 13 residues. In germline, CDR1 is SGHTA, CDR2 FQGNSA. The J segment lost 7 bases and the V segment lost 3 bases, leaving 5 bases of the junction unmatched. The CDR3 DNA reads TGTGCCAGCAGCTTCGACAGGGGCGTGGAGCAGTACTTC. Its translation is CASSFDRGVEQYF.

The genes are TRBV7-2 and TRBJ2-7, with TRBD1 identical over 12 bases. Trimming at V came to 3 bases and at J to 6 bases, leaving 9 bases not matched to a gene. Germline CDR1 SGHTA, CDR2 FQGNSA. The CDR3 is 16 residues long. CDR3 amino acids: CASSFGWGTGGSEQYF. The CDR3 DNA follows: TGTGCCAGCAGCTTTGGTTGGGGGACAGGGGGCTCCGAGCAGTACTTC.

This clonotype has only a few counts. The V and J genes are TRBV20-1 and TRBJ2-5; D tentatively reads TRBD1 or TRBD2 (5 bases each). The V gene's germline CDR1 is DFQATT and CDR2 SNEGSKA (reference sequence). The length of the CDR3 is 14 residues. Trimming stripped 5 bases from V and 0 bases from J, with 13 bases between. CDR3 in amino acids: CSAAAREYQETQYF. The CDR3 DNA reads TGCAGTGCTGCCGCCAGGGAGTACCAAGAGACCCAGTACTTC.

The CDR3 is CASSQTQNRGTYYGYTF. The CDR3 region has the DNA TGTGCCAGCAGCCAAACACAAAACAGGGGGACTTACTATGGCTACACCTTC. The V gene is TRBV5-5, the J gene TRBJ1-2; 8 nucleotides match TRBD1. The CDR3 extends over 17 amino acids. From germline, CDR1 is SGHKS and CDR2 YYEKEE (reference sequence). V shed 4 bases, J shed 3 bases, and the junction held 14 bases outside the gene matches.

V gene TRBV28 combines with J gene TRBJ1-5, with TRBD1 matching over 7 bases. Looked up from germline, CDR1 is MDHEN and CDR2 is SYDVKM. This CDR3 is built from 14 residues. V dropped 5 bases and J dropped 0; count of bases not matched to a gene: 1. The CDR3 sequence: CASSDRDSNQPQHF. CDR3 nucleotide sequence: TGTGCCAGCAGTGACAGGGATAGCAATCAGCCCCAGCATTTT.

This clonotype occurred many times. The J gene is TRBJ2-3, the V gene TRBV20-1, with unresolved D. Germline V CDR1 and CDR2: DFQATT, SNEGSKA (reference sequence). V was pared by 6 bases and J by 2 bases, with 12 bases between. The CDR3 loop spans 13 amino acids. This chain's CDR3 is CSAFKTSTDTQYF. In DNA form, the CDR3 reads TGCAGTGCCTTTAAGACATCCACAGATACGCAGTATTTT.

This clonotype has more than one count but fewer than ten. The genes are TRBV6-2 or TRBV6-3 and TRBJ2-3, with 7 bases lining up with TRBD1. After removal of 6 bases from V and 3 bases from J, the junction contained 12 bases not matched to a gene. The germline CDR1 and CDR2 sequences are MNHEY and SVGEGT. The CDR3 has 16 amino acids. DNA for the CDR3: TGTGCCAGCAGCACCAAGACAGGGAGCAAGACAGATACGCAGTATTTT. It specifies CASSTKTGSKTDTQYF.

This clonotype was counted at least ten times. The chain links TRBV3-1 to TRBJ2-4, with D possibly being TRBD1 or TRBD2 (5 bases each). The CDR3 is 17 residues long. From germline, CDR1 is LGHDT and CDR2 YNNKEL (reference sequence). Trimming removed 0 bases at V and 0 bases at J, with 12 bases between. The CDR3 nucleotides read TGTGCCAGCAGCCAAGACGCAGGGAGTTTAGCCAAAAACATTCAGTACTTC. As protein: CASSQDAGSLAKNIQYF.

The J gene is TRBJ1-6, the V gene TRBV4-2; tentative D call: TRBD1 (5 bases). With 0 bases removed from V and 10 bases from J, the gap between germline ends came to 10 bases. Germline V gene sequence: CDR1 LGHNA, CDR2 YNFKEQ. The CDR3 consists of 14 residues. In DNA, the CDR3 is TGTGCCAGCAGCCAAGAAGACAGCGGATCACCCCTCCACTTT. It specifies CASSQEDSGSPLHF.

There are a few counts of this clonotype. The chain combines TRBV5-4 with TRBJ1-2, with 7 bases that match TRBD1. Trimming cost V 3 bases and J 0 bases; bases outside gene matches: 5. Germline assignment: CDR1 SGHNT and CDR2 YYREEE (reference sequence). CDR3 length: 15 amino acids. CDR3 nucleotides: TGTGCCAGCAGCTCGGGACAGACTCCTAACTATGGCTACACCTTC. It codes for CASSSGQTPNYGYTF.

This clonotype was counted only a few times. CDR3 nucleotide sequence: TGTGCCAGCAGCCCCTTAGCGGGGGAAGAGACCCAGTACTTC. This sequence encodes CASSPLAGEETQYF. This chain joins TRBV3-1 and TRBJ2-5; 9 bases agree with TRBD2. After removal of 4 bases from V and 3 bases from J, the junction contained 3 bases not matched to a gene. This CDR3 has 14 residues. Germline V lookup: CDR1 LGHDT, CDR2 YNNKEL (reference sequence).

The V gene is TRBV12-3 or TRBV12-4, the J gene TRBJ1-4, with D unresolved. Trimming pared 6 bases from V and 7 bases from J, leaving 30 bases between. The CDR3 sequence is 19 residues long. The CDR3 is CASSRIFDGPAIGGEKLFF. CDR3 in DNA: TGTGCCAGCAGCCGTATTTTTGACGGTCCCGCAATTGGCGGTGAAAAACTGTTTTTT.

This clonotype has ten or more counts. This chain connects TRBV12-3 or TRBV12-4 to TRBJ1-1; D gene ambiguous. V dropped 7 bases and J dropped 3 bases, with 12 bases sitting between them. The CDR3 totals 13 residues. CDR3 nucleotides: TGTGCCAGCATCACAGCCTGGGACACTGAAGCTTTCTTT. Translation: CASITAWDTEAFF.

The genes are TRBV15 and TRBJ2-1, with D perhaps matching TRBD2 (5 bases). CDR3 length equals 14 residues. The germline V gene encodes CDR1 LNHNV and CDR2 YYDKDF (reference sequence). Trimming stripped 4 bases from V and 8 bases from J, with 15 bases between. The CDR3 loop is CATSKRAEWDEQFF. The DNA for the CDR3 is TGTGCCACCAGCAAGAGGGCGGAATGGGATGAGCAGTTCTTC.

This clonotype was counted between two and nine times. The chain recombines TRBV23-1 with TRBJ2-6, with TRBD1 matching 8 bases. TRBV23-1 qualifies as an ORF whose function is uncertain. The length of the CDR3 is 16 residues. J was trimmed by 3 bases and V by 4 bases; bases with no gene match: 5. The CDR3: CASSLDRVDGANVLTF. CDR3 nucleotide sequence: TGCGCCAGCAGTCTGGACAGGGTGGATGGGGCCAACGTCCTGACTTTC.

This clonotype has at least ten counts. This chain joins TRBV2 and TRBJ2-3, with 8 bases aligning to TRBD1. V shed 2 bases and J 2 bases; nucleotides not matched to a gene: 6. This CDR3 is 16 amino acids long. Germline V lookup: CDR1 SNHLY, CDR2 FYNNEI. CDR3 amino acids: CASSERAGGLTDTQYF. For the CDR3, the DNA is TGTGCCAGCAGTGAAAGGGCAGGGGGCCTCACAGATACGCAGTATTTT.

This clonotype showed up many times. The V call is TRBV12-3 or TRBV12-4, the J call TRBJ1-6; the D is unclear. The V gene lost 2 bases and the J gene lost 5 bases, with 7 bases spanning the gap. The CDR3 has 14 residues. The CDR3: CASSLSRNNSPLHF. In DNA, the CDR3 is TGTGCCAGCAGTTTAAGCCGGAATAATTCACCCCTCCACTTT.

This clonotype was observed a single time. This chain joins TRBV6-2 or TRBV6-3 and TRBJ2-7; maybe TRBD1 (5 bases). Germline CDR1 and CDR2: MNHEY and SVGEGT. This CDR3 comprises 13 residues. V dropped 6 bases and J dropped 0 bases, with 9 bases sitting between them. CDR3 amino acids: CASSRQSSYEQYF. CDR3 DNA sequence: TGTGCCAGCAGCCGACAGTCCTCCTACGAGCAGTACTTC.

The DNA for the CDR3 is TGTGCCAGCAGTTTAGTTAGGACAGTCTCTGGAAACACCATATATTTT. Amino acid sequence: CASSLVRTVSGNTIYF. The chain links TRBV12-3 or TRBV12-4 to TRBJ1-3; D might be TRBD1 (6 bases). Between the trimmed V and J ends, which lost 1 base and 0 bases, there was a span of 10 bases. CDR3 length: 16 residues.

This clonotype has a handful of counts. This chain links TRBV5-4 with TRBJ2-7; no clear D gene. The germline CDR1 and CDR2 sequences are SGHNT and YYREEE (reference sequence). Trimming stripped 0 bases from V and 6 bases from J, with 13 bases between. The CDR3 sequence is 14 residues long. CDR3 DNA sequence: TGTGCCAGCAGCTTGGAAGCCGGATGGAGCGAGCAGTACTTC. It encodes CASSLEAGWSEQYF.